This T cell receptor (beta chain) emerged from a study of cytomegalovirus exposure and HLA in healthy donors. Data came from immunoSEQ multiplex PCR; TCRdb stores just in-frame clones and leaves some out. The repertoire holds 200,000 to 300,000 clones, with roughly 88% as singletons. Germline-derived CDR1 and CDR2 are MDHEN and SYDVKM. This CDR3 has 14 residues. The V gene end was trimmed by 1 base and the J gene end by 3 bases; junction bases not matched to a gene: 3. The J gene is TRBJ2-7, the V gene TRBV28; 7 positions match TRBD1. The clonotype originates from a woman aged 30 to 39 in good health and CMV-seronegative. Sequencing was done on a sample of PBMCs. The CDR3 region is CASSLLQGDYEQYF. The CDR3 coding sequence is TGTGCCAGCAGTTTATTGCAGGGGGACTACGAGCAGTACTTC.